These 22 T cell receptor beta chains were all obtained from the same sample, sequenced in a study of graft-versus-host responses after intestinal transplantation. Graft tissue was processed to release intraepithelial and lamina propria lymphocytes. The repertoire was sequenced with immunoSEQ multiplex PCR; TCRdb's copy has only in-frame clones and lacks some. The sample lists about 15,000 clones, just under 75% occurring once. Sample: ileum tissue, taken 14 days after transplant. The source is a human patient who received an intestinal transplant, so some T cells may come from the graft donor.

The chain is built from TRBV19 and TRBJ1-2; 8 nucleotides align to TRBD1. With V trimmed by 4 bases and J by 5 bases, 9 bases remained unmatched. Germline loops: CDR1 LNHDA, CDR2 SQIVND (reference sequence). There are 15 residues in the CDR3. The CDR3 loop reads CASSTWTGRLYGYTF. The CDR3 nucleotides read TGTGCCAGTAGTACCTGGACAGGGAGATTGTATGGCTACACCTTC.

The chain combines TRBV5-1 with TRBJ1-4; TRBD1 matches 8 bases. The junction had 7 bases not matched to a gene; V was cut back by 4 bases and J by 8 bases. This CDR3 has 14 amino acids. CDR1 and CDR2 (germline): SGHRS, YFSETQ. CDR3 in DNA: TGCGCCAGCAGCAACGGACAGGGAGTCGAAAAACTGTTTTTT. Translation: CASSNGQGVEKLFF.

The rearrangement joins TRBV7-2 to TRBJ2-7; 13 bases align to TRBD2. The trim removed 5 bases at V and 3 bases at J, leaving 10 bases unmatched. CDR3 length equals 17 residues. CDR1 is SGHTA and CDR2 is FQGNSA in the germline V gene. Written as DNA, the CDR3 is TGTGCCAGCAGCCTGCCTGGACTAGCGGGAGCCCTCTACGAGCAGTACTTC. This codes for CASSLPGLAGALYEQYF.

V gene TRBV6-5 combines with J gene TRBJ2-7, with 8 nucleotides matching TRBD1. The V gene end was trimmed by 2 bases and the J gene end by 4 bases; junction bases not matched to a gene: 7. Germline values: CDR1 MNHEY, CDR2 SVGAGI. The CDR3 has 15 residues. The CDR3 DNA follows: TGTGCCAGCAGTTACGGGGCAGGGGGCCAGTACGAGCAGTACTTC. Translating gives CASSYGAGGQYEQYF.

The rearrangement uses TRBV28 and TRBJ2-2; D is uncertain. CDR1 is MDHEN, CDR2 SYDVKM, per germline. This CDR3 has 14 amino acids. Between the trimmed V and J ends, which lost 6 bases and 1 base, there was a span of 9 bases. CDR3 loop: CASRLTGNTGELFF. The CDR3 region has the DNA TGTGCCAGCAGGCTAACGGGGAACACCGGGGAGCTGTTTTTT. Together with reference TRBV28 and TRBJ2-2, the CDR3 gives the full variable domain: DVKVTQSSRYLVKRTGEKVFLECVQDMDHENMFWYRQDPGLGLRLIYFSYDVKMKEKGDIPEGYSVSREKKERFSLILESASTNQTSMYLCASRLTGNTGELFFGEGSRLTVL.

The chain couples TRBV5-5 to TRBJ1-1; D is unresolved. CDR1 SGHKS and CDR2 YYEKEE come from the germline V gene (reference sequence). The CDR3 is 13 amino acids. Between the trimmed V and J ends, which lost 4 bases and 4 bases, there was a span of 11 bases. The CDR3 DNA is TGTGCCAGCAGCCGGACGGCGGGCACTGAAGCTTTCTTT. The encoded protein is CASSRTAGTEAFF.

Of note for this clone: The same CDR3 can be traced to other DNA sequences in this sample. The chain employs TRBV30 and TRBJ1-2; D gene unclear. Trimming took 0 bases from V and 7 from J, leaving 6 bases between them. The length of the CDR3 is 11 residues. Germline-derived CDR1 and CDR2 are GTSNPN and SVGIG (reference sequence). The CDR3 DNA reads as TGTGCCTGGAGTGTACTTGGTGGCTACACCTTC. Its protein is CAWSVLGGYTF.

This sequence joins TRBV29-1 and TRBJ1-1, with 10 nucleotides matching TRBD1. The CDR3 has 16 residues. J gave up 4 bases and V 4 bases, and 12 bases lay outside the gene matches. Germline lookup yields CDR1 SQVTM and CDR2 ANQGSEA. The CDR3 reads CSVANTYRTGGTEAFF. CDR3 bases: TGCAGCGTTGCCAACACCTACCGGACAGGGGGCACTGAAGCTTTCTTT. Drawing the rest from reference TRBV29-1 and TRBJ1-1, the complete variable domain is SAVISQKPSRDICQRGTSLTIQCQVDSQVTMMFWYRQQPGQSLTLIATANQGSEATYESGFVIDKFPISRPNLTFSTLTVSNMSPEDSSIYLCSVANTYRTGGTEAFFGQGTRLTVV.

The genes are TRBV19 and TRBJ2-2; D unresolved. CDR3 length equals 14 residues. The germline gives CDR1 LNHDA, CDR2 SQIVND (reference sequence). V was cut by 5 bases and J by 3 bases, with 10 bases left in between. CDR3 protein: CASSQTDYTGELFF. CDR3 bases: TGTGCCAGTAGTCAGACTGATTACACCGGGGAGCTGTTTTTT.

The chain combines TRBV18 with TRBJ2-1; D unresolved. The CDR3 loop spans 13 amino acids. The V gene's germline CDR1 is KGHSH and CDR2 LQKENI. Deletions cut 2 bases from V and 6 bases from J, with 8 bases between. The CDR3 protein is CASSPVGLNEQFF. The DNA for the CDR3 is TGTGCCAGCTCACCAGTAGGCCTCAATGAGCAGTTCTTC.

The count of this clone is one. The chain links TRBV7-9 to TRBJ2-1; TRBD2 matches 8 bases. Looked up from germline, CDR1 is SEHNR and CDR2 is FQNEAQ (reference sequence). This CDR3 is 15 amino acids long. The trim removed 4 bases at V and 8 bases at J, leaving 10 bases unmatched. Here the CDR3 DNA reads TGTGCCAGCAGCTCGCGTGCGGGGGGCCCGGATGAGCAGTTCTTC. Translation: CASSSRAGGPDEQFF.

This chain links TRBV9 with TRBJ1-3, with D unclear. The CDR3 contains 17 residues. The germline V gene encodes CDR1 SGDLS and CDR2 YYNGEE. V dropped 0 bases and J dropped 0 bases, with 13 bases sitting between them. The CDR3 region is CASSVDLSGSSGNTIYF. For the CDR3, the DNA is TGTGCCAGCAGCGTAGATCTGTCGGGATCCTCTGGAAACACCATATATTTT.

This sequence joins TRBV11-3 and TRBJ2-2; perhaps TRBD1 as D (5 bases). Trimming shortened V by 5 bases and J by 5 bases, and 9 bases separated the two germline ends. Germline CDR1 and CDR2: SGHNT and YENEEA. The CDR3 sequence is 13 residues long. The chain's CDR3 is CASSLPGTGELFF. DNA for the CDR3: TGTGCCAGCAGCCTCCCAGGGACCGGGGAGCTGTTTTTT.

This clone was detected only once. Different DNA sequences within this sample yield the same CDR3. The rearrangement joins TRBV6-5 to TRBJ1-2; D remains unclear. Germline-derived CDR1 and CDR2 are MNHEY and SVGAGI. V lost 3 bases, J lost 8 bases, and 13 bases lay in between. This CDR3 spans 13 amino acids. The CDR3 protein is CASSYSSLGGYTF. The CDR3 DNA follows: TGTGCCAGCAGTTATTCCTCCCTGGGGGGCTACACCTTC.

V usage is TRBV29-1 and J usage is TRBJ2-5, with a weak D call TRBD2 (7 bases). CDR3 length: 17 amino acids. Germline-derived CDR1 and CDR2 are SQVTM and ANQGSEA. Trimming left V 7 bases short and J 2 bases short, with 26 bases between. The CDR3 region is CSAWLGEGDYQQETQYF. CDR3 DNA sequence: TGCAGCGCATGGCTGGGAGAGGGGGACTACCAACAAGAGACCCAGTACTTC.

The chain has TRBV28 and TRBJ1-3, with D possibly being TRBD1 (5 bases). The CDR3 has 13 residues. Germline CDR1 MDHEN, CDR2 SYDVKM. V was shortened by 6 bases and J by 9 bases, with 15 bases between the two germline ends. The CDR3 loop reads CASRTGLYGTIYF. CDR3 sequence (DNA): TGTGCCAGCAGGACGGGACTCTACGGCACCATATATTTT.

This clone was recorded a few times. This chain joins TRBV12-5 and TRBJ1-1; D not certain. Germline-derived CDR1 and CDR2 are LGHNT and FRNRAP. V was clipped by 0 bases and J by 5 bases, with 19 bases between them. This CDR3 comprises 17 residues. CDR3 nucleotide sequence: TGTGCTAGTGGTTTGGTACTCCCCACCCCGGGGAGGACTGAAGCTTTCTTT. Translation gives CASGLVLPTPGRTEAFF.

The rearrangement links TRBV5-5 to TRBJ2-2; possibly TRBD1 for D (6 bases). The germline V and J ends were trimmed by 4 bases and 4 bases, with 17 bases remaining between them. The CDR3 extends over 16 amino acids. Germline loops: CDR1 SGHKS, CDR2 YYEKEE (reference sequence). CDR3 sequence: CASSRTTGLGTGELFF. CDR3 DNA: TGTGCCAGCAGCCGCACTACAGGGTTGGGCACCGGGGAGCTGTTTTTT.

In DNA, the CDR3 is TGCAGCGCCTTAGGGGACAGAGGGATCGATGAGCAGTTCTTC. Protein: CSALGDRGIDEQFF. The chain is built from TRBV29-1 and TRBJ2-1, with 7 bases that match TRBD1. Germline V gene sequence: CDR1 SQVTM, CDR2 ANQGSEA. The ends lost 7 bases at V and 8 bases at J; junction bases unmatched: 14. The CDR3 has 14 residues.

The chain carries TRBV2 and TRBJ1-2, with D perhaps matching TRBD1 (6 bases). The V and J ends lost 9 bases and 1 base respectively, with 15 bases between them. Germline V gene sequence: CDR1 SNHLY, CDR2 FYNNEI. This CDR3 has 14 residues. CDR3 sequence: CASAGQFVNYGYTF. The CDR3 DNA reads TGTGCCAGTGCCGGACAGTTTGTTAACTATGGCTACACCTTC. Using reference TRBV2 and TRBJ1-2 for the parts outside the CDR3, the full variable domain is EPEVTQTPSHQVTQMGQEVILRCVPISNHLYFYWYRQILGQKVEFLVSFYNNEISEKSEIFDDQFSVERPDGSNFTLKIRSTKLEDSAMYFCASAGQFVNYGYTFGSGTRLTVV.

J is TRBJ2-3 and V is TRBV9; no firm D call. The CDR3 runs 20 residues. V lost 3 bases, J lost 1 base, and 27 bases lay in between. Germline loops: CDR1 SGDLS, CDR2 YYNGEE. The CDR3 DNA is TGTGCCAGCAGCGGGCCCCGGAAGGGTCCCCCTTACGTCCGCACAGATACGCAGTATTTT. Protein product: CASSGPRKGPPYVRTDTQYF.

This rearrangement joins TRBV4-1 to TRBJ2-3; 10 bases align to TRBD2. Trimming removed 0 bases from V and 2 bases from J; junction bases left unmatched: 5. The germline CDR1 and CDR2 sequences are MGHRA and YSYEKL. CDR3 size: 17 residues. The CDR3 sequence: CASSQDSGGLVTDTQYF. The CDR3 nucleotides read TGCGCCAGCAGCCAAGATAGCGGGGGGCTGGTCACAGATACGCAGTATTTT.